This T cell receptor (beta chain) comes out of a study of response to subunit inactivated influenza vaccine (dated by TCRdb to 2016 to 2019). Broadly, across the study: Deep quantitative T cell receptor repertoire profiling was used in the study to track responses to a trivalent subunit inactivated influenza vaccine. Here is what the overall study found, with its caveats: The authors proposed that each seasonal influenza vaccination may bring in only a limited number of new T cells.

This clonotype was observed a handful of times. The specificity of this receptor is unknown. Per-base qualities were not stored, and no clone one base away is much larger. Library generation was performed with RT-PCR. TCRdb names Illumina HiSeq 2500 as the instrument used. TCRdb passed the public sequencing reads through fastp at Q25 and MiXCR, retaining productive beta sequences. Identical CDR3 protein sequences are pooled into one entry, listed with their most common genes and DNA. The sample yields roughly 700,000 distinct CDR3 sequences; approximately 15% were counted once. Less than 9% of the sample is in the top ten clones. Reading the germline V gene gives CDR1 SGHTA and CDR2 FQGNSA. From its cysteine to its phenylalanine, the CDR3 spans 15 amino acids. CDR3 DNA is the only sequence kept; it has 45 bases, read in frame from the first base. Trimming leaves V shorter by 3 bases and J shorter by 3 bases, with the junction holding 5 bases beyond the gene matches.

This chain is built from TRBV7-2 and TRBJ2-1, with TRBD1 matching 7 junction bases. Sample: PBMCs from blood, taken less than 15 days before vaccination. This clonotype was sampled from a man in his forties or fifties who received an inactivated influenza vaccine. Donor details come from another sample of the same person, matched by shared clones. The DNA sequence reads TGTGCCAGCAGCTTTGGTGGGACAGTCTACAATGAGCAGTTCTTC. Translated, it reads CASSFGGTVYNEQFF.